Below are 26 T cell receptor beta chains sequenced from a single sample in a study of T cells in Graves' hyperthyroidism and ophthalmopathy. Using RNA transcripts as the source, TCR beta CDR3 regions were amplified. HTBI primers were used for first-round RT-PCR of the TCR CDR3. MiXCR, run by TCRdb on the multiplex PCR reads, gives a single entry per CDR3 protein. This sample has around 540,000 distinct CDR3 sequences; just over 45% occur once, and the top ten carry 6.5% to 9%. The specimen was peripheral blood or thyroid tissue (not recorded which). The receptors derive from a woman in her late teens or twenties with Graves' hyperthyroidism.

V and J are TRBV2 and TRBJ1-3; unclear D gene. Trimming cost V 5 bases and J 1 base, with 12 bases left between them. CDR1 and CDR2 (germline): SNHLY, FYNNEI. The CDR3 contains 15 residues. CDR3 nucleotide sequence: TGTGCCAGCAGTTATTGGGAGGGTTCTGGAAACACCATATATTTT. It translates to CASSYWEGSGNTIYF.

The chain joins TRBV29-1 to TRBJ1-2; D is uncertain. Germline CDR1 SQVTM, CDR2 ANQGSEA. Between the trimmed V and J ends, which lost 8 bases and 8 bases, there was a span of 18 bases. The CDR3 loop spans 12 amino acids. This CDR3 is CSPRPGSQGYTF. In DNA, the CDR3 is TGCAGCCCTCGTCCGGGTAGTCAGGGCTACACCTTC.

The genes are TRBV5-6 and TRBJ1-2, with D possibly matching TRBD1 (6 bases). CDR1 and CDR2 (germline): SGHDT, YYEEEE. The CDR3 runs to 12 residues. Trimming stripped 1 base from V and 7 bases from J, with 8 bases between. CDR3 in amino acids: CASSLSRGGYTF. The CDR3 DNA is TGTGCCAGCAGCTTGAGCAGGGGTGGCTACACCTTC.

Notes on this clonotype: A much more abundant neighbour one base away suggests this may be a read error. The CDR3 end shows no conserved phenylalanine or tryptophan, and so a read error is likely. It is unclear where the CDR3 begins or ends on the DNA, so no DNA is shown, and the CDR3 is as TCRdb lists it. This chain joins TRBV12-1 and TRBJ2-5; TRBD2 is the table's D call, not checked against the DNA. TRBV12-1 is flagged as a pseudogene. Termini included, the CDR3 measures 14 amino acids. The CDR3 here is CASSSASGTETQYY.

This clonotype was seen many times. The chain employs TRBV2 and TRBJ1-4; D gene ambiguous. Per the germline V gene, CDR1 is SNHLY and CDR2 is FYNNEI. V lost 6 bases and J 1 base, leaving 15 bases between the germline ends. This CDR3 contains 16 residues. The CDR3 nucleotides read TGTGCCAGCAGAGGAACGAGGCACCTAACTAATGAAAAACTGTTTTTT. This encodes CASRGTRHLTNEKLFF. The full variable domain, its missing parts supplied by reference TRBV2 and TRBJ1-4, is EPEVTQTPSHQVTQMGQEVILRCVPISNHLYFYWYRQILGQKVEFLVSFYNNEISEKSEIFDDQFSVERPDGSNFTLKIRSTKLEDSAMYFCASRGTRHLTNEKLFFGSGTQLSVL.

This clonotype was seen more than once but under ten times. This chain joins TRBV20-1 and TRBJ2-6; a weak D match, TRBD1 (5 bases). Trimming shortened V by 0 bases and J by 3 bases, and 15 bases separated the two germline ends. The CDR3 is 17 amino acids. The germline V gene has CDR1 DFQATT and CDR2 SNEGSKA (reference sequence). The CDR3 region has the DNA TGCAGTGCTAGAGATCAGGGTGCGGTTAATGGGGCCAACGTCCTGACTTTC. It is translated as CSARDQGAVNGANVLTF.

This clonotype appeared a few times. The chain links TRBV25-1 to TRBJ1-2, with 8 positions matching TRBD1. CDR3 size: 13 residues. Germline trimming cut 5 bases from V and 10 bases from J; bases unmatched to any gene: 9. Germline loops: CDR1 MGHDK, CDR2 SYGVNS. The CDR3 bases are TGTGCCAGCAGTTTCGGACAGGGAAACGCCTACACCTTC. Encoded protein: CASSFGQGNAYTF.

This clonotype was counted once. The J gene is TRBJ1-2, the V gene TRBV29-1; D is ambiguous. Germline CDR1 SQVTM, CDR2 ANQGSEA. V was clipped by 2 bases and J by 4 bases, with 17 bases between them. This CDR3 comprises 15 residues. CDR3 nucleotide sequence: TGCAGCGTTGAAATAGGACTAGCGGGAGGCTATGGCTACACCTTC. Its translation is CSVEIGLAGGYGYTF.

For the CDR3, the DNA is TGCAGTGCTTCCCCGGAGGGGGTGGGTCAGCCCCAGCATTTT. Translating it yields CSASPEGVGQPQHF. This sequence joins TRBV29-1 and TRBJ1-5, with TRBD1 as a possible D gene (6 bases). The germline V gene has CDR1 SQVTM and CDR2 ANQGSEA. The CDR3 runs 14 residues.

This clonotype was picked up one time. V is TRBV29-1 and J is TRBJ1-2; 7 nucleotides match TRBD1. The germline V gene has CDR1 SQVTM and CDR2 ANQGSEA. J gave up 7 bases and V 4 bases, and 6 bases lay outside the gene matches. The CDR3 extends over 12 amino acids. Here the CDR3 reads CSVGDREVGYTF. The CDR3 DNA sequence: TGCAGCGTTGGTGACAGGGAGGTTGGCTACACCTTC.

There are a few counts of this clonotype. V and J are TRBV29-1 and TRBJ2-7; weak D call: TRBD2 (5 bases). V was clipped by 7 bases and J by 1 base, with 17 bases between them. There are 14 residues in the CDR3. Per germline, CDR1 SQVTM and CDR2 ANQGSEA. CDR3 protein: CSAEDSSDSYEQYF. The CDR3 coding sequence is TGCAGCGCAGAGGACTCCTCTGATTCCTACGAGCAGTACTTC.

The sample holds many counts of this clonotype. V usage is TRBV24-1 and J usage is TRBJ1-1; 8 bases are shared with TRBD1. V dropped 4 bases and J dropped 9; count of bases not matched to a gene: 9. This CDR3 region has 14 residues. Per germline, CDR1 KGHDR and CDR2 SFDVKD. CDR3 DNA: TGTGCCACCAGTGACCCGGGACAGGAGGCCAAAGCTTTCTTT. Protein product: CATSDPGQEAKAFF.

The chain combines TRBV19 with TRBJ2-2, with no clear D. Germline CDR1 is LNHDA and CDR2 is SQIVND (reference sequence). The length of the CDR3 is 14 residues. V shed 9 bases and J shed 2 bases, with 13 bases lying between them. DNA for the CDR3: TGTGCCAGCCGTCCCCAAGCAAACACCGGGGAGCTGTTTTTT. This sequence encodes CASRPQANTGELFF. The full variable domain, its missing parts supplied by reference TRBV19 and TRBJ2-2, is DGGITQSPKYLFRKEGQNVTLSCEQNLNHDAMYWYRQDPGQGLRLIYYSQIVNDFQKGDIAEGYSVSREKKESFPLTVTSAQKNPTAFYLCASRPQANTGELFFGEGSRLTVL.

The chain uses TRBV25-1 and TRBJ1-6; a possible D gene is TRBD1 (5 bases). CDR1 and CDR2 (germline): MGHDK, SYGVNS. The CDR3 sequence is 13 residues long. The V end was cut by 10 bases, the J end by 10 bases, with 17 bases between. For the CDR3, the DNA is TGTGCCAATCGCCGGGGCGCAGAGTCACCCCTCCACTTT. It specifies CANRRGAESPLHF.

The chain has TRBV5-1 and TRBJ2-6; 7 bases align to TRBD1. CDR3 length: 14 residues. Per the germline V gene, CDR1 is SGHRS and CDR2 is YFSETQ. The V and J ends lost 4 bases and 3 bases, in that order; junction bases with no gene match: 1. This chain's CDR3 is CASSRTGGANVLTF. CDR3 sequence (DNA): TGCGCCAGCAGCAGGACAGGTGGGGCCAACGTCCTGACTTTC.

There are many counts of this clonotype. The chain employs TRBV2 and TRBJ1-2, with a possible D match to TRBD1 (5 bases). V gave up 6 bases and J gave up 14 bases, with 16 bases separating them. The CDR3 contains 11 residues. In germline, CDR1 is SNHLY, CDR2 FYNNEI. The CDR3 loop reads CASSQGHRATF. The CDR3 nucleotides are TGTGCCAGCAGCCAAGGACACCGCGCGACCTTC.

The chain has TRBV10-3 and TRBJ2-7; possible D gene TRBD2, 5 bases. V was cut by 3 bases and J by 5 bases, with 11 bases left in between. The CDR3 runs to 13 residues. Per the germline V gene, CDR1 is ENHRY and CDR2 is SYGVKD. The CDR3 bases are TGTGCCATCAGTGACTATAGCGCCCACGAGCAGTACTTC. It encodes CAISDYSAHEQYF.

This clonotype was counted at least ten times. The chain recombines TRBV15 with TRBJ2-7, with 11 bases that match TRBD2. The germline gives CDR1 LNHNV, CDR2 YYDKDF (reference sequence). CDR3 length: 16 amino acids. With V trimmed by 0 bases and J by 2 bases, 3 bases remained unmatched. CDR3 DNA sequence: TGTGCCACCAGCAGAGATGTAGCGGGAGGGCCCTACGAGCAGTACTTC. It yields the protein CATSRDVAGGPYEQYF.

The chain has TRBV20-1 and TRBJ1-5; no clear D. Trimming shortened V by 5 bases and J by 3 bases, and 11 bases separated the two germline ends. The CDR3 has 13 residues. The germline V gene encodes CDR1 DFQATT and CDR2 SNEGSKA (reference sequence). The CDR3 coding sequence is TGCAGTGCTTGCACGGAAGTCAATCAGCCCCAGCATTTT. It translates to CSACTEVNQPQHF.

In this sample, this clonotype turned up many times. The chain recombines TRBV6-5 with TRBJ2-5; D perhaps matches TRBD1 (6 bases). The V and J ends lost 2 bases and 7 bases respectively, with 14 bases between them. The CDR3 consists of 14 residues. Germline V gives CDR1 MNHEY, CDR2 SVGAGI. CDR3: CASSYPGQHRTQYF. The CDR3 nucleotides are TGTGCCAGCAGTTACCCAGGACAGCACCGGACCCAGTACTTC.

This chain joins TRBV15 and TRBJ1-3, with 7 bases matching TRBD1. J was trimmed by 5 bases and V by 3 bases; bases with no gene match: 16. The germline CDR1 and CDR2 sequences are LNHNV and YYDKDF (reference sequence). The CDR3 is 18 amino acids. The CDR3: CATSSLVEERGLRNTIYF. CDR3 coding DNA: TGTGCCACCAGCAGCCTTGTGGAGGAAAGGGGGCTCCGAAACACCATATATTTT.

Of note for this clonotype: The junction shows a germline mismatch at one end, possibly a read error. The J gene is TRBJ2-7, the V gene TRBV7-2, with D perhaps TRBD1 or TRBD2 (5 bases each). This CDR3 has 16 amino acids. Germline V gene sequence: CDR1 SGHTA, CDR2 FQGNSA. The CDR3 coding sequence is TGTGCCAGCAGCTTAGCCACGGGGCGAAGCTCCTACGAGCAGTGCTTC. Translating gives CASSLATGRSSYEQCF.

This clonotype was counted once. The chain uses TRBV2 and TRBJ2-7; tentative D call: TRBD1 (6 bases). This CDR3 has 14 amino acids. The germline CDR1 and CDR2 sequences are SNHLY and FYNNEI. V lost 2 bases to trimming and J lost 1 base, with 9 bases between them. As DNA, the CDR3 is TGTGCCAGCAGTGAACGGGACAATTCCTACGAGCAGTACTTC. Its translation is CASSERDNSYEQYF.

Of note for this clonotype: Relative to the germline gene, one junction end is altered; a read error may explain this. The CDR3 DNA reads as TGTGCCAGCAGCGGATACGGGCAGTACTTC. Translated: CASSGYGQYF. The genes are TRBV25-1 and TRBJ2-7; D gene uncertain. The CDR3 has 10 amino acids. CDR1 is MGHDK and CDR2 is SYGVNS in the germline V gene.

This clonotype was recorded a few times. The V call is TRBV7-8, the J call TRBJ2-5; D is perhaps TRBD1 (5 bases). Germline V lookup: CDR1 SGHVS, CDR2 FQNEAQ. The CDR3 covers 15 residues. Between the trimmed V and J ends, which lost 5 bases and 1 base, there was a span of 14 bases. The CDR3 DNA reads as TGTGCCAGCAGCACAGCGCAGGGCACCCAAGAGACCCAGTACTTC. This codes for CASSTAQGTQETQYF.

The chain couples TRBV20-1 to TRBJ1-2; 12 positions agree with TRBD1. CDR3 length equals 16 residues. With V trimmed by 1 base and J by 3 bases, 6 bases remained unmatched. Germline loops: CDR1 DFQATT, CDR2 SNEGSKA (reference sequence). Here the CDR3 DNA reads TGCAGTGCTAGAGGGGGACAGGGGGCCGGAGACTATGGCTACACCTTC. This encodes CSARGGQGAGDYGYTF.